This T cell receptor (beta chain) was sequenced in a study of cytotoxic CD8 clonotypes in ibrutinib-treated CLL. Whole-study context: Investigators reported some 25 partial and 2 complete responses; after median approximately 63 months, roughly 14 patients remained remitted and some 12 progressed. Response samples came after a median about 11 months of treatment, range 6 to 36.

Note on this clone: Its cognate antigen is unknown.

V was clipped by 5 bases and J by 5 bases; unmatched bases: 5. The V gene's germline CDR1 is SNHLY and CDR2 FYNNEI. This CDR3 comprises 14 residues. Study results and limitations: Shared public clonotypes were rare, and on treatment they either got smaller or stayed the same. Baseline clonality exceeded age-matched healthy donors and tracked circulating CD8+ T-cell counts.

Data came from immunoSEQ multiplex PCR; TCRdb stores just in-frame clones and leaves some out. Here the sample spans about 140,000 clones, more than 70% being singletons. Sequenced material: PBMCs, taken after 36 months of ibrutinib treatment. The rearrangement links TRBV2 to TRBJ2-3, with 9 bases identical to TRBD2. This clonotype was obtained from a human donor with chronic lymphocytic leukemia. The CDR3 protein is CASSRLAVRDTQYF. The CDR3 DNA follows: TGTGCCAGCAGTCGACTAGCGGTTAGAGATACGCAGTATTTT. Variable domain in full (rest from reference TRBV2 and TRBJ2-3): EPEVTQTPSHQVTQMGQEVILRCVPISNHLYFYWYRQILGQKVEFLVSFYNNEISEKSEIFDDQFSVERPDGSNFTLKIRSTKLEDSAMYFCASSRLAVRDTQYFGPGTRLTVL.